The 15 T cell receptor beta chains below were found in one sample sequenced in a study of graft-versus-host responses after intestinal transplantation. TCRdb's copy holds only in-frame clones and misses some; the assay was immunoSEQ multiplex PCR. The profile shows fewer than 100,000 clones, more than 70% of them singletons. The sequences come from PBMCs, collected 255 days after intestinal transplant. The receptors come from a human patient who received an intestinal transplant, so some T cells may come from the graft donor.

The genes are TRBV6-1 and TRBJ1-6; perhaps TRBD1 as D (5 bases). Germline V CDR1 and CDR2: MNHNS, SASEGT. V lost 6 bases to trimming and J lost 7 bases, with 13 bases between them. The CDR3 has 14 residues. The DNA for the CDR3 is TGTGCCAGCAGAGTATCGGGGGAAAATTCACCCCTCCACTTT. Translated: CASRVSGENSPLHF.

The CDR3 region has the DNA TGTGCCAGCAGCTTACGACCGGGACTAGCGAACACCGGGGAGCTGTTTTTT. It specifies CASSLRPGLANTGELFF. The chain has TRBV7-3 and TRBJ2-2, with TRBD2 matching over 8 bases. This CDR3 contains 17 residues. V trimming: 2 bases; J trimming: 0 bases; junction bases outside the gene matches: 5. Looked up from germline, CDR1 is SGHTA and CDR2 is FQGTGA.

The genes are TRBV19 and TRBJ2-2; TRBD1 matches 10 bases. V lost 4 bases to trimming and J lost 5 bases; unmatched junction nucleotides: 16. The CDR3 is 19 amino acids. In germline, CDR1 is LNHDA, CDR2 SQIVND (reference sequence). The CDR3 nucleotides are TGTGCCAGTAGTAAACTAACAATAGGACAGGGGGTAAGGACCGGGGAGCTGTTTTTT. Its translation is CASSKLTIGQGVRTGELFF. The whole variable domain, filled in from reference TRBV19 and TRBJ2-2, reads DGGITQSPKYLFRKEGQNVTLSCEQNLNHDAMYWYRQDPGQGLRLIYYSQIVNDFQKGDIAEGYSVSREKKESFPLTVTSAQKNPTAFYLCASSKLTIGQGVRTGELFFGEGSRLTVL.

The chain has TRBV27 and TRBJ1-2; D call uncertain. The germline V gene encodes CDR1 MNHEY and CDR2 SMNVEV (reference sequence). The CDR3 is made up of 13 amino acids. The V end was cut by 3 bases, the J end by 5 bases, with 10 bases between. CDR3 DNA: TGTGCCAGCAGTTTGTCGGAGCCGTATGGCTACACCTTC. This sequence encodes CASSLSEPYGYTF.

V gene TRBV28 combines with J gene TRBJ2-7; D is undetermined. The V gene lost 0 bases and the J gene lost 2 bases, with 2 bases spanning the gap. This CDR3 is 12 amino acids long. The germline V gene encodes CDR1 MDHEN and CDR2 SYDVKM. The CDR3 DNA is TGTGCCAGCAGTTTATGGGCCTACGAGCAGTACTTC. Translated: CASSLWAYEQYF.

The chain links TRBV14 to TRBJ1-2, with no clear D. Trimming shortened V by 3 bases and J by 8 bases, and 16 bases separated the two germline ends. CDR3 length: 14 residues. The V gene's germline CDR1 is SGHDN and CDR2 FVKESK. The CDR3 DNA is TGTGCCAGCAGCCAGAGGGCGCATCCGTCCGGCTACACCTTC. It specifies CASSQRAHPSGYTF.

The V call is TRBV2, the J call TRBJ2-1, with D perhaps assigned TRBD1 or TRBD2 (6 bases each). V lost 7 bases and J lost 0, with 16 bases in between. Germline V gene lookup returns CDR1 SNHLY and CDR2 FYNNEI. CDR3 size: 16 residues. CDR3 residues: CASTAGQGTSYNEQFF. The CDR3 DNA sequence: TGTGCCAGCACTGCGGGGCAGGGGACCTCCTACAATGAGCAGTTCTTC.

The rearrangement uses TRBV4-2 and TRBJ2-7; D remains ambiguous. CDR1 and CDR2 (germline): LGHNA, YNFKEQ. V was clipped by 0 bases and J by 7 bases, with 13 bases between them. This CDR3 has 14 residues. In nucleotides, the CDR3 is TGTGCCAGCAGCCAAGAGGTCCGGGCCTGGGAGCAGTACTTC. Translation: CASSQEVRAWEQYF.

The rearrangement joins TRBV7-9 to TRBJ1-2; 9 nucleotides line up with TRBD1. From germline, CDR1 is SEHNR and CDR2 FQNEAQ (reference sequence). The CDR3 has 14 residues. Germline trimming cut 6 bases from V and 5 bases from J; bases unmatched to any gene: 7. The chain's CDR3 is CASSYRGRRYGYTF. The CDR3 DNA follows: TGTGCCAGCAGTTACAGGGGGCGTAGGTATGGCTACACCTTC.

V gene TRBV5-1 combines with J gene TRBJ2-3; D is unresolved. Germline V CDR1 and CDR2: SGHRS, YFSETQ. Trimming left V 6 bases short and J 2 bases short, with 13 bases between. The CDR3 covers 14 residues. CDR3 DNA sequence: TGCGCCAGCACCCTAGGCGGTCCCACAGATACGCAGTATTTT. Encoded protein: CASTLGGPTDTQYF.

This clone was recorded once. The chain joins TRBV19 to TRBJ1-1, with D perhaps matching TRBD1 (5 bases). Deletions cut 4 bases from V and 5 bases from J, with 14 bases between. Germline V gene data show CDR1 as LNHDA and CDR2 as SQIVND (reference sequence). The CDR3 spans 14 residues. CDR3 region: CASSTSGRGTEAFF. The CDR3 bases are TGTGCCAGTAGTACCTCAGGGAGAGGGACTGAAGCTTTCTTT.

V and J are TRBV6-6 and TRBJ2-1, with D perhaps being TRBD1 or TRBD2 (5 bases each). The CDR3 runs 14 residues. Germline CDR1 is MNHNY and CDR2 is SVGAGI (reference sequence). V was pared by 5 bases and J by 1 base, with 9 bases between. Here the CDR3 reads CASSGTWSYNEQFF. For the CDR3, the DNA is TGTGCCAGCAGTGGGACCTGGTCCTACAATGAGCAGTTCTTC.

The V call is TRBV9, the J call TRBJ2-7; tentatively, D is TRBD2 (6 bases). Germline lookup yields CDR1 SGDLS and CDR2 YYNGEE. The CDR3 runs 15 residues. V lost 3 bases and J 2 bases, leaving 15 bases between the germline ends. CDR3 DNA sequence: TGTGCCAGCAGCGAAATTGGCGGGACCACCTACGAGCAGTACGTC. Translating it yields CASSEIGGTTYEQYV.

V and J are TRBV5-1 and TRBJ2-7; 9 bases agree with TRBD1. CDR3 length: 16 amino acids. Per the germline V gene, CDR1 is SGHRS and CDR2 is YFSETQ. Trimming at V came to 0 bases and at J to 6 bases, leaving 10 bases not matched to a gene. The CDR3 DNA is TGCGCCAGCAGCTTGGGTCCCGGGGACAGGGTGCGCGAGCAGTACTTC. It codes for CASSLGPGDRVREQYF.

The rearrangement joins TRBV30 to TRBJ2-5, with 8 bases aligning to TRBD2. The CDR3 is 14 amino acids. V shed 5 bases, J shed 4 bases, and the junction held 9 bases outside the gene matches. CDR1 is GTSNPN, CDR2 SVGIG, per germline (reference sequence). In DNA, the CDR3 is TGTGCCTGGGAGGGACTAGTTGTCCCAGAGACCCAGTACTTC. Its translation: CAWEGLVVPETQYF.